This T cell receptor (beta chain) comes out of a study of blood T cell repertoires in COVID-19. About the research overall: The United States, Italy and Spain provided the acute and convalescent COVID-19 samples.

This CDR3 is built from 15 residues. CDR1 MNHEY and CDR2 SVGAGI come from the germline V gene. The V and J ends lost 0 bases and 5 bases, in that order; junction bases with no gene match: 0. Per the original data handling: Reference gene primers were amplified, and this amplification served to estimate nucleated cell counts. Libraries were prepared by immunoSEQ multiplex PCR; TCRdb keeps only in-frame clonotypes and omits some of them. That table furnishes V, J and clone size, whereas the DNA furnished D and trimming. The table includes some 200,000 clones, around 94% detected once. The sequencing input was peripheral blood. This receptor was taken from a man younger than 40 with COVID-19, enrolled during active disease. The genes are TRBV6-5 and TRBJ2-1, with 11 bases matching TRBD2. CDR3 DNA sequence: TGTGCCAGCAGTTACTCGACTAGCGGGGACAATGAGCAGTTCTTC. Its protein is CASSYSTSGDNEQFF.